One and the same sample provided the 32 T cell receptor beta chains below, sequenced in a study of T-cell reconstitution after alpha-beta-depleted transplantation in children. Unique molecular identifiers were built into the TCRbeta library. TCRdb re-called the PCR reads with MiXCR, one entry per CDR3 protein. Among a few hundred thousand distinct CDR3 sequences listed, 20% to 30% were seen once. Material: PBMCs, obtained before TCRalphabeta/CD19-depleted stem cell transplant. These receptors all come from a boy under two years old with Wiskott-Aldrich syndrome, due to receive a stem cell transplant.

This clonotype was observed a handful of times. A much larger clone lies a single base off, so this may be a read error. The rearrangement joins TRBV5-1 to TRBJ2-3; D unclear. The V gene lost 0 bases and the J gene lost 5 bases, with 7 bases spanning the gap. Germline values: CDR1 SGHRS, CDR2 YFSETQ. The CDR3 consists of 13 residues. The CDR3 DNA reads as TGCGCCAGCAGCTTGGACCCGAAAGATACGCAGTATTTT. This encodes CASSLDPKDTQYF.

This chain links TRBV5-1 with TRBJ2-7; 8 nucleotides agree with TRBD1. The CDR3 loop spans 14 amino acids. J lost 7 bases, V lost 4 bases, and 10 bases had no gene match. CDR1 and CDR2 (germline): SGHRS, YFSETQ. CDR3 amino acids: CASSHPDRVREQYF. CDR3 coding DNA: TGCGCCAGCAGCCACCCGGACAGGGTACGGGAGCAGTACTTC.

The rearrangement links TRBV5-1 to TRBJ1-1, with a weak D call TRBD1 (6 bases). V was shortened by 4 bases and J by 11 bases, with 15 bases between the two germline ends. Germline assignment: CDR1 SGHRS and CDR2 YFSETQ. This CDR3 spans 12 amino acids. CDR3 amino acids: CASSEVGTIAFF. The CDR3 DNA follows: TGCGCCAGCAGCGAAGTCGGGACAATCGCTTTCTTT.

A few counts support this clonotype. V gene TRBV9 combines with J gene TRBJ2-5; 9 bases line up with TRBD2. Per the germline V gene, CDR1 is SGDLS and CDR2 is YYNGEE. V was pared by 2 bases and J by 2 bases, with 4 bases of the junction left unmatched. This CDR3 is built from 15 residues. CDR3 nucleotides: TGTGCCAGCAGCGTGGGACTAGCTCGTCAAGAGACCCAGTACTTC. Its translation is CASSVGLARQETQYF. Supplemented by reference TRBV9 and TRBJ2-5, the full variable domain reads DSGVTQTPKHLITATGQRVTLRCSPRSGDLSVYWYQQSLDQGLQFLIQYYNGEERAKGNILERFSAQQFPDLHSELNLSSLELGDSALYFCASSVGLARQETQYFGPGTRLLVL.

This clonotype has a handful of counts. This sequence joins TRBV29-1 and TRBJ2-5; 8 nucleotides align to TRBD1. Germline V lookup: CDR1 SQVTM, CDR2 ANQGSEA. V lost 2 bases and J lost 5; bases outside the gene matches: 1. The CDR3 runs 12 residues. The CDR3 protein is CSVESGGETQYF. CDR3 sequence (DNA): TGCAGCGTTGAATCAGGGGGCGAGACCCAGTACTTC.

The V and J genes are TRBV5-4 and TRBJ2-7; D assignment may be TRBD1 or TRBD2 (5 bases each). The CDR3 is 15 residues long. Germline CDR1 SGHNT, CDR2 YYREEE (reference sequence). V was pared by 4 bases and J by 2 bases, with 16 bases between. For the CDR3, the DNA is TGTGCCAGCAGCCAGGCCGGGACCCCCACCTACGAGCAGTACTTC. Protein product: CASSQAGTPTYEQYF.

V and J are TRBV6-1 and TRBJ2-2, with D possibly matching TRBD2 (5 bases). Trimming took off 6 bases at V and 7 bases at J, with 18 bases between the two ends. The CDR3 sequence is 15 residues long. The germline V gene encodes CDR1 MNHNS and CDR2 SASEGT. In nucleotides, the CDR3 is TGTGCCAGCAGGAAACAAGACTGGGCGGGCGGGGAGCTGTTTTTT. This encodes CASRKQDWAGGELFF.

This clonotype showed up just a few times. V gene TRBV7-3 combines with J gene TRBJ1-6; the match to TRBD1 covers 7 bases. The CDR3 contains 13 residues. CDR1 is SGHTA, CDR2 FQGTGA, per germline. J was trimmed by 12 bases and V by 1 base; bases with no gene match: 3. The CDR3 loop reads CASSLNQGGPLHF. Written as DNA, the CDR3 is TGTGCCAGCAGCTTAAACCAGGGGGGACCCCTCCACTTT.

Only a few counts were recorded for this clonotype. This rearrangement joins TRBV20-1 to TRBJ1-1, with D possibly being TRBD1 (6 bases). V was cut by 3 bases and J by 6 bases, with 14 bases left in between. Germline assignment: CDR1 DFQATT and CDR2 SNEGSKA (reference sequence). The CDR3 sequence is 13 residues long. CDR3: CSASTGARSEAFF. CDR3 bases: TGCAGTGCTAGTACGGGGGCGCGATCTGAAGCTTTCTTT.

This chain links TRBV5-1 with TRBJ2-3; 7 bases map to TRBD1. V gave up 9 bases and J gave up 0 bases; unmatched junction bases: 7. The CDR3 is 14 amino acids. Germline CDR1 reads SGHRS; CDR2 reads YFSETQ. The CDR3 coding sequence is TGCGCCACGACACAGGGGTCTAGCACAGATACGCAGTATTTT. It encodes CATTQGSSTDTQYF.

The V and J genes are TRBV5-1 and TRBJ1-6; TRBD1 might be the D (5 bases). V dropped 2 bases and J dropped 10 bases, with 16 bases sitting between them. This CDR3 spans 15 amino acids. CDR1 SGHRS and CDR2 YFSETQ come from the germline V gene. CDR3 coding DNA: TGCGCCAGCAGCTTTGGGCAGGGAGAGTGGTCACCCCTCCACTTT. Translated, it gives CASSFGQGEWSPLHF.

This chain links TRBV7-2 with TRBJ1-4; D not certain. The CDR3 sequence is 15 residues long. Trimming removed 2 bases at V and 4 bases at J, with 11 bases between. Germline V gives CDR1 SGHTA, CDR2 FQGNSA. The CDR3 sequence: CASSLSSHNNEKLFF. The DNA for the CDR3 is TGTGCCAGCAGCTTATCGAGTCACAATAATGAAAAACTGTTTTTT.

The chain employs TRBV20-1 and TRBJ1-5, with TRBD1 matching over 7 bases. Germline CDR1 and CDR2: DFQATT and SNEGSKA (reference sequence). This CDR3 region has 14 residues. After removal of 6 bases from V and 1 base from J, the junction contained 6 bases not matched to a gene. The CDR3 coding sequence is TGCAGTGCCCCCAGACAGGGAAGCAATCAGCCCCAGCATTTT. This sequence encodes CSAPRQGSNQPQHF.

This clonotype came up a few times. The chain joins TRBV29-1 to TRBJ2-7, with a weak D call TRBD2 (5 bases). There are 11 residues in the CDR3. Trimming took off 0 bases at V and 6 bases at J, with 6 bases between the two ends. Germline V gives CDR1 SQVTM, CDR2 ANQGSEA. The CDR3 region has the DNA TGCAGCGTTGAAGACGGAGGCGAGCAGTACTTC. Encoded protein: CSVEDGGEQYF.

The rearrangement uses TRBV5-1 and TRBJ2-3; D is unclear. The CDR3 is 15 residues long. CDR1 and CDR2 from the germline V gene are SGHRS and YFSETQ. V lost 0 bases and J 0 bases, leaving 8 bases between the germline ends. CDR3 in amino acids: CASSLVIESTDTQYF. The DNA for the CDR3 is TGCGCCAGCAGCTTGGTCATCGAAAGCACAGATACGCAGTATTTT.

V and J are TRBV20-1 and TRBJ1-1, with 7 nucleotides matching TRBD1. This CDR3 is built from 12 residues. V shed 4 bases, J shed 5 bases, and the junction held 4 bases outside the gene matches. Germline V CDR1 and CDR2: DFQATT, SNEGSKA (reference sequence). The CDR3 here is CSATGGGTEAFF. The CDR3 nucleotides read TGCAGTGCTACAGGGGGAGGGACTGAAGCTTTCTTT.

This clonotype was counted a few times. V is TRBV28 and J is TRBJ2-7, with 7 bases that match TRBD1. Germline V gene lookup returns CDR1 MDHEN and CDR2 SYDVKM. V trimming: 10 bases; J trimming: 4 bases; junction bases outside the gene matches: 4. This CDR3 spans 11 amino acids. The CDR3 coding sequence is TGTGCCATCAACAGGGGTTACGAGCAGTACTTC. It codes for CAINRGYEQYF.

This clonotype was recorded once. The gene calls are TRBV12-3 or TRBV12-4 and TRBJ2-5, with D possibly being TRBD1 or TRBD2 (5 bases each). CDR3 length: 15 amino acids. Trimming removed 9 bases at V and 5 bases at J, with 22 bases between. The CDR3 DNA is TGTGCCAGTCGATGGGACCAGGCCGTCCAGGAGACCCAGTACTTC. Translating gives CASRWDQAVQETQYF.

The CDR3: CSASGLIQETQYF. Written as DNA, the CDR3 is TGCAGTGCTAGCGGCCTAATCCAAGAGACCCAGTACTTC. The chain is built from TRBV20-1 and TRBJ2-5; no clear D. CDR1 is DFQATT and CDR2 is SNEGSKA in the germline V gene (reference sequence). With 3 bases removed from V and 1 base from J, the gap between germline ends came to 9 bases. This CDR3 is built from 13 residues.

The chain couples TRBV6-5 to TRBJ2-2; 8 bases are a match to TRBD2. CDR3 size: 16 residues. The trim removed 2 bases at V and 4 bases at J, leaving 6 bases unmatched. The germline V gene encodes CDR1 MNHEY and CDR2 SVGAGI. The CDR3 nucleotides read TGTGCCAGCAGTTACAAAGGACTAGCATTCACCGGGGAGCTGTTTTTT. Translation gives CASSYKGLAFTGELFF.

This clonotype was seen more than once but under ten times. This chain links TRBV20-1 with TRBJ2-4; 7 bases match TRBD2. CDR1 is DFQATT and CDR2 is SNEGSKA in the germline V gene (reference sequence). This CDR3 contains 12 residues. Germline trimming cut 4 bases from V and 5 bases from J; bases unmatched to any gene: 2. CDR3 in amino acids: CSAKAGENIQYF. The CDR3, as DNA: TGCAGTGCTAAGGCGGGAGAAAACATTCAGTACTTC.

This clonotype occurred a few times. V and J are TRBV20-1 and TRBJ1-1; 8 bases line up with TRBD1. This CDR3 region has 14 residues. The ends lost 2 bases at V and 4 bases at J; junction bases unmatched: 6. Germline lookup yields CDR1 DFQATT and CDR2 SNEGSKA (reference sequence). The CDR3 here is CSARRQGRVTEAFF. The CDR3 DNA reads TGCAGTGCTAGAAGACAGGGGAGGGTCACTGAAGCTTTCTTT.

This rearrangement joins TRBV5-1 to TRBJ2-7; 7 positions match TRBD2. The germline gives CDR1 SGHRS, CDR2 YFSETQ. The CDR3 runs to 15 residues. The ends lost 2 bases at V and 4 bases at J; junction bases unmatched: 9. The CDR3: CASSFGAGVAYEQYF. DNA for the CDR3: TGCGCCAGCAGCTTTGGGGCGGGAGTGGCGTACGAGCAGTACTTC.

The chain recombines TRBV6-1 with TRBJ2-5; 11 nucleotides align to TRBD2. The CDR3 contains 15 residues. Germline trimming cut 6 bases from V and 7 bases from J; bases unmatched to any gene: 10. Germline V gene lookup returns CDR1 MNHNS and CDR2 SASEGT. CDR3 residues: CASSPGLAVAGTQYF. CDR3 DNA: TGTGCCAGCAGCCCGGGACTAGCGGTTGCAGGGACCCAGTACTTC.

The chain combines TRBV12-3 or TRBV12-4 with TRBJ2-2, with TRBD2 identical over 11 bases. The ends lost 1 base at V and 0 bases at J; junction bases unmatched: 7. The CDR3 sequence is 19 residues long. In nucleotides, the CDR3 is TGTGCCAGCAGTTTAGAATCGTTACTAGCGGGAGCGAACACCGGGGAGCTGTTTTTT. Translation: CASSLESLLAGANTGELFF.

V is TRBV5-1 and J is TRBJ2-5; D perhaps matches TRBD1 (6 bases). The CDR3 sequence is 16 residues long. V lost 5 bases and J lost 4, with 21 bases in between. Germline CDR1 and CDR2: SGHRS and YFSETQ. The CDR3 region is CASSSGDGGRIETQYF. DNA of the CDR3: TGCGCCAGCAGTTCAGGAGATGGGGGCAGGATAGAGACCCAGTACTTC.

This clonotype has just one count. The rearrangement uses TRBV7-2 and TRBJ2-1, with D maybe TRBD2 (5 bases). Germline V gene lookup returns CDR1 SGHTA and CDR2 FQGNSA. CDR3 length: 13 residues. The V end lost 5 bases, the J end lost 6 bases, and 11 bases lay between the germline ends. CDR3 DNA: TGTGCCAGCAGCAAATATAGCGTCAATGAGCAGTTCTTC. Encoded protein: CASSKYSVNEQFF.

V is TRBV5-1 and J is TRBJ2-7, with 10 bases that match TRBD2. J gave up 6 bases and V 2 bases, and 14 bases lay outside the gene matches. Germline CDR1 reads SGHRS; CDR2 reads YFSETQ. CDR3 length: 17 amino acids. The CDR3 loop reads CASSLYWWGASGSEQYF. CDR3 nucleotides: TGCGCCAGCAGCTTATATTGGTGGGGGGCTAGCGGGAGCGAGCAGTACTTC.

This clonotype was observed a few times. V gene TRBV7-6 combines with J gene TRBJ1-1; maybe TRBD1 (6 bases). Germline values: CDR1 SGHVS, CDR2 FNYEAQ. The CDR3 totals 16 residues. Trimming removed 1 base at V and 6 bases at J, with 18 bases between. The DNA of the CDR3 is TGTGCCAGCAGCTTAGTAGAGGGGGGTGTACTTGCTGAAGCTTTCTTT. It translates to CASSLVEGGVLAEAFF.

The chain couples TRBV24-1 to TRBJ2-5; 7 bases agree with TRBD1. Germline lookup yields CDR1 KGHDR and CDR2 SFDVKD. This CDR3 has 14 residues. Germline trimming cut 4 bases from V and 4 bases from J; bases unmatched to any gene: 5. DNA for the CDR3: TGTGCCACCAGTGAGGACAGGATTGGAGAGACCCAGTACTTC. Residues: CATSEDRIGETQYF.

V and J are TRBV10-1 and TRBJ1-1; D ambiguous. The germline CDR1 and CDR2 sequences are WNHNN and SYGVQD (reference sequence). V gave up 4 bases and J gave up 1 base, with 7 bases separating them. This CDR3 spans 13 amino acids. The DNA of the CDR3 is TGCGCCAGCAGTGCTAGCAGGAACACTGAAGCTTTCTTT. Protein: CASSASRNTEAFF.

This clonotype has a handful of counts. The CDR3 DNA is TGTGCCAGCAGCTTAGGGACTAGCGGTTTCTCCTACGAGCAGTACTTC. Translating it yields CASSLGTSGFSYEQYF. V is TRBV13 and J is TRBJ2-7; TRBD2 agrees at 9 bases. The germline V gene has CDR1 PRHDT and CDR2 FYEKMQ (reference sequence). J lost 0 bases, V lost 0 bases, and 3 bases had no gene match. CDR3 length: 16 residues.